Listed below are T cell receptor beta chains from one sample, sequenced in a study of CD8+ T cells in alopecia areata. Sequenced by immunoSEQ multiplex PCR; TCRdb stores in-frame clones only, minus some. The sample lists 90,000 to 100,000 clones, 60% to 65% occurring once. The starting material was CD8+ T cells sorted from blood, obtained at week 4, from a patient treated with tofacitinib. These receptors all come from a human donor with alopecia areata. The conserved cysteine and the conserved F or W are not part of the CDR3 here.

cdr3_length j_call v_call cdr3_aa
11 TRBJ2-7 TRBV7-6 ASSLSPTGEQY
9 TRBJ1-1 TRBV7-2 ASSFGTEAF
13 TRBJ1-2 TRBV4-1 ASSQDKTGGSGYT
11 TRBJ1-2 TRBV4-1 ASSQETTYGYT
12 TRBJ2-5 TRBV5-1 ASSFFGLQETQY
13 TRBJ1-5 TRBV27 ATAPGQGGNQPQH
10 TRBJ1-5 TRBV7-9 ASSLPGQPQH
12 TRBJ1-1 TRBV6-6 ASREDISNTEAF
13 TRBJ1-5 TRBV9 ASSLGGAINQPQH
11 TRBJ1-1 TRBV9 ASSPRYHTEAF
15 TRBJ2-1 TRBV2 ASSYGGGGRSYNEQF
11 TRBJ1-2 TRBV7-9 ASSLRDNWGYT
15 TRBJ2-3 TRBV7-8 ASSLRGTSPSTDTQY
13 TRBJ2-7 TRBV13 ASSPSGVVPYEQY
14 TRBJ2-3 TRBV27 ASSLGITGSADTQY
13 TRBJ2-7 TRBV7-2 ASSLVEEGSYEQY
11 TRBJ1-1 TRBV4-3 ASSQDPTDEAF
9 TRBJ1-1 TRBV6-5 ASRLGPEAF
12 TRBJ1-1 TRBV6-6 ASTRDLTGTEAF
13 TRBJ2-2 TRBV27 ASSFEGVSTGELF
14 TRBJ2-2 TRBV4-1 ASSLPGTPNTGELF
13 TRBJ2-7 TRBV4-1 ASSPETSFPYEQY